This passage covers 25 T cell receptor beta chains from one sample sequenced in a study of regulatory T cells in long-lasting Graves disease. According to the study, TCR beta libraries were built with iRepertoire HTBI primers and CDR3-region Arm-PCR. Using its own MiXCR run on the multiplex PCR reads, TCRdb lists one record per CDR3 protein. The sample lists under 300,000 distinct CDR3 sequences, 15% to 20% occurring once. Time point defined: newly diagnosed GD, antithyroid drugs for less than 3 months. PBMCs provided the RNA from which the TCR library was made. The same sample was also studied in work on T cells in Graves' hyperthyroidism and ophthalmopathy.

Material: peripheral blood mononuclear cells (PBMCs), obtained at new diagnosis, from a patient treated with antithyroid drugs. The receptor source for this set is a woman aged 25 to 39 with Graves disease.

This clonotype has at least ten counts. The gene calls are TRBV27 and TRBJ1-3; D is ambiguous. The CDR3 length is 14 residues. Trimming removed 5 bases from V and 3 bases from J, with 11 bases in between. The V gene's germline CDR1 is MNHEY and CDR2 SMNVEV (reference sequence). The CDR3 protein is CASSLIPGGNTIYF. The CDR3 coding sequence is TGTGCCAGCAGTCTGATCCCGGGTGGAAACACCATATATTTT.

The chain employs TRBV7-6 and TRBJ2-5, with D uncertain. Germline V CDR1 and CDR2: SGHVS, FNYEAQ. V dropped 2 bases and J dropped 0 bases, with 10 bases sitting between them. The CDR3 is made up of 15 amino acids. CDR3 nucleotide sequence: TGTGCCAGCAGCTTATTATCTACGGACCAAGAGACCCAGTACTTC. Translated, it gives CASSLLSTDQETQYF.

This clonotype was seen repeatedly, ten times or more. The chain recombines TRBV5-6 with TRBJ2-7; a weak D match, TRBD1 (6 bases). From germline, CDR1 is SGHDT and CDR2 YYEEEE. V lost 4 bases and J 0 bases, leaving 14 bases between the germline ends. This CDR3 is built from 15 residues. The CDR3 is CASSQSGRGSYEQYF. The CDR3 DNA reads as TGTGCCAGCAGCCAATCCGGCAGGGGCTCCTACGAGCAGTACTTC.

This chain uses TRBV27 with TRBJ1-2, with 8 bases aligning to TRBD1. The CDR3 runs 13 residues. The V gene end was trimmed by 8 bases and the J gene end by 5 bases; junction bases not matched to a gene: 7. Germline V gene lookup returns CDR1 MNHEY and CDR2 SMNVEV (reference sequence). This chain's CDR3 is CASWGYRGYGYTF. Written as DNA, the CDR3 is TGTGCCAGCTGGGGATACAGGGGGTATGGCTACACCTTC.

The sample holds many counts of this clonotype. The chain links TRBV5-1 to TRBJ2-7; 7 bases are a match to TRBD2. Per the germline V gene, CDR1 is SGHRS and CDR2 is YFSETQ. The CDR3 is 16 amino acids. The V and J ends lost 4 bases and 2 bases, in that order; junction bases with no gene match: 12. This CDR3 reads CASSPGLGRETYEQYF. In DNA, the CDR3 is TGCGCCAGCAGCCCCGGACTAGGCCGGGAGACCTACGAGCAGTACTTC.

The rearrangement joins TRBV19 to TRBJ1-2; D is perhaps TRBD1 (6 bases). Germline lookup yields CDR1 LNHDA and CDR2 SQIVND (reference sequence). This CDR3 has 13 residues. V gave up 5 bases and J gave up 7 bases, with 14 bases separating them. CDR3 residues: CASSAGAGVGYTF. CDR3 nucleotides: TGTGCCAGTAGTGCAGGGGCGGGTGTTGGCTACACCTTC.

This clonotype was recorded at least ten times. This chain links TRBV5-4 with TRBJ2-3, with 12 positions matching TRBD2. The CDR3 spans 16 residues. V dropped 2 bases and J dropped 3; count of bases not matched to a gene: 4. CDR1 and CDR2 from the germline V gene are SGHNT and YYREEE (reference sequence). Here the CDR3 reads CASSFPSGGATDTQYF. The CDR3 DNA reads as TGTGCCAGCAGCTTCCCTAGCGGGGGGGCAACAGATACGCAGTATTTT.

This clonotype was recorded many times. This chain uses TRBV27 with TRBJ1-5; unclear D gene. The V and J ends lost 4 bases and 7 bases respectively, with 14 bases between them. This CDR3 is built from 14 residues. Germline V gives CDR1 MNHEY, CDR2 SMNVEV (reference sequence). CDR3 nucleotide sequence: TGTGCCAGCAGTTGGAGGCCGGATGGGCAGCCCCAGCATTTT. It specifies CASSWRPDGQPQHF.

Turning to this clonotype: An end of the junction differs from the germline gene, which may be a read error. CDR3 coding DNA: TGTGCCAGCAGCTGGGGGACTGCCAAAGCTGCCTACGAGCAGTACTTC. Protein sequence: CASSWGTAKAAYEQYF. The chain uses TRBV5-1 and TRBJ2-7; tentative D call: TRBD2 (6 bases). Germline CDR1 SGHRS, CDR2 YFSETQ. The CDR3 is 16 amino acids.

This clonotype was counted between two and nine times. A read error likely explains this, since a far larger clone differs by one base. The CDR3 DNA reads as TGTGCCAGCAGTGCCTGGAGCGGGGGAGGTGGCCACGAGCAGTACTTC. Translated: CASSAWSGGGGHEQYF. This chain connects TRBV12-3 or TRBV12-4 to TRBJ2-7, with TRBD2 matching 8 bases. The V gene end was trimmed by 5 bases and the J gene end by 5 bases; junction bases not matched to a gene: 14. CDR3 length: 16 amino acids.

To note about this clonotype: At one end, the junction sequence differs from germline, possibly due to a read error. This sequence joins TRBV19 and TRBJ1-5; the D is unclear. There are 16 residues in the CDR3. The germline CDR1 and CDR2 sequences are LNHDA and SQIVND (reference sequence). The CDR3 DNA sequence: TGTGCCAGTAGTATTAGCAGGATTGATGGCAATCAGCCCCGGCATTTT. Its translation: CASSISRIDGNQPRHF.

This clonotype was counted many times. This chain uses TRBV5-1 with TRBJ1-3, with D possibly TRBD1 on 6 matching bases. V lost 5 bases, J lost 4 bases, and 16 bases lay in between. Germline V lookup: CDR1 SGHRS, CDR2 YFSETQ. This CDR3 region has 15 residues. DNA of the CDR3: TGCGCCAGCAGGGCCTCTTCAGGGGCGGGAAACACCATATATTTT. This encodes CASRASSGAGNTIYF.

This clonotype was recorded at least ten times. The rearrangement uses TRBV5-5 and TRBJ2-7; D may be TRBD1 or TRBD2 (5 bases each). CDR3 length: 14 residues. The V and J ends lost 7 bases and 4 bases respectively, with 18 bases between them. The germline gives CDR1 SGHKS, CDR2 YYEKEE (reference sequence). CDR3 nucleotides: TGTGCCAGCCTCCTCGACGGGGCGGCGTACGAGCAGTACTTC. This gives the protein CASLLDGAAYEQYF.

This clonotype was seen ten or more times. This chain joins TRBV13 and TRBJ1-2; D unclear. Trimming took 3 bases from V and 9 from J, leaving 17 bases between them. Germline assignment: CDR1 PRHDT and CDR2 FYEKMQ (reference sequence). CDR3 length: 14 residues. CDR3 coding DNA: TGTGCCAGCAGCTTTTCTAACCTCGGGAGGAGCTACACCTTC. As protein: CASSFSNLGRSYTF.

This clonotype was seen repeatedly, ten times or more. The V gene is TRBV7-8, the J gene TRBJ1-2, with no clear D. The V end lost 1 base, the J end lost 4 bases, and 19 bases lay between the germline ends. Germline-derived CDR1 and CDR2 are SGHVS and FQNEAQ. The CDR3 consists of 17 residues. CDR3 protein: CASSLGRIRREGYGYTF. CDR3 nucleotides: TGTGCCAGCAGCTTAGGGCGGATAAGAAGGGAGGGCTATGGCTACACCTTC.

This clonotype was detected ten times or more. This chain connects TRBV18 to TRBJ2-1, with 10 nucleotides matching TRBD1. The V segment lost 3 bases and the J segment 6 bases; nucleotides outside the gene matches: 5. CDR3 length: 15 amino acids. Germline V CDR1 and CDR2: KGHSH, LQKENI. The CDR3 nucleotides read TGTGCCAGCTCACCCGGGACAGGGGCGGCCAATGAGCAGTTCTTC. Translating gives CASSPGTGAANEQFF.

This clonotype was picked up many times. The chain links TRBV27 to TRBJ2-7; D is unresolved. The CDR3 has 13 residues. V shed 3 bases and J shed 3 bases, with 9 bases lying between them. Per germline, CDR1 MNHEY and CDR2 SMNVEV (reference sequence). As DNA, the CDR3 is TGTGCCAGCAGTTTCCGCTGGGACTACGAGCAGTACTTC. Residues: CASSFRWDYEQYF.

The chain is built from TRBV19 and TRBJ1-4; a possible D gene is TRBD1 (5 bases). The V gene lost 4 bases and the J gene lost 7 bases, with 16 bases spanning the gap. Germline V lookup: CDR1 LNHDA, CDR2 SQIVND (reference sequence). The CDR3 is 15 residues long. The CDR3 region is CASSRSQGRGEKLFF. The CDR3 nucleotides are TGTGCCAGTAGTAGAAGCCAGGGAAGGGGTGAAAAACTGTTTTTT.

Regarding this clonotype: A much larger clone differs by one base, so this may be a read error. The chain uses TRBV3-1 and TRBJ2-7; 7 nucleotides line up with TRBD1. CDR1 and CDR2 (germline): LGHDT, YNNKEL (reference sequence). This CDR3 region has 14 residues. This chain's CDR3 is CGSSLRTGPYEQYF. CDR3 in DNA: TGTGGCAGCAGCCTCCGGACAGGTCCTTACGAGCAGTACTTC.

Of note for this clonotype: This sequence may be a read error, since a much larger clone differs from it by one base. The CDR3 loop reads CASSLTDSNERLFF. CDR3 sequence (DNA): TGCGCCAGCAGCCTAACGGATAGTAATGAAAGACTGTTTTTT. The chain is built from TRBV5-1 and TRBJ1-4; D gene ambiguous. The CDR3 runs 14 residues. The germline V gene has CDR1 SGHRS and CDR2 YFSETQ.

The sample holds many counts of this clonotype. The chain carries TRBV28 and TRBJ1-2; tentatively, D is TRBD1 (6 bases). V shed 8 bases and J shed 1 base, with 11 bases lying between them. CDR3 length: 13 residues. Germline V lookup: CDR1 MDHEN, CDR2 SYDVKM. In nucleotides, the CDR3 is TGTGCCAGCGAGGGGGTGGGTAACTATGGCTACACCTTC. Amino acids: CASEGVGNYGYTF.

This clonotype was detected ten times or more. This chain uses TRBV5-1 with TRBJ2-7, with 9 bases matching TRBD1. CDR1 and CDR2 from the germline V gene are SGHRS and YFSETQ. The CDR3 length is 13 residues. V lost 5 bases and J lost 6; bases outside the gene matches: 6. The CDR3 region is CASSGDRAREQYF. The CDR3 DNA follows: TGCGCCAGCAGTGGGGACAGGGCGCGCGAGCAGTACTTC.

This clonotype was observed at least ten times. V is TRBV29-1 and J is TRBJ2-3, with D maybe TRBD1 (6 bases). The CDR3 runs 15 residues. Germline CDR1 and CDR2: SQVTM and ANQGSEA. The ends were cut back, 7 bases at V and 2 bases at J, with 19 bases in the middle. The chain's CDR3 is CSGLVGQGNTDTQYF. The CDR3 DNA reads as TGCAGCGGGTTGGTTGGGCAGGGGAACACAGATACGCAGTATTTT.

This clonotype was detected ten times or more. This chain links TRBV20-1 with TRBJ2-5, with 10 bases fitting TRBD1. Germline V gene data show CDR1 as DFQATT and CDR2 as SNEGSKA (reference sequence). V shed 1 base and J 5 bases; nucleotides not matched to a gene: 10. This CDR3 is built from 16 residues. CDR3 sequence (DNA): TGCAGTGCTAGAGCCTACCGACAGGGGGCGCGGGAGACCCAGTACTTC. Translated: CSARAYRQGARETQYF.

This clonotype occurred many times. The V gene is TRBV19, the J gene TRBJ1-6; D is unclear. Germline CDR1 LNHDA, CDR2 SQIVND (reference sequence). The CDR3 is 13 amino acids. V lost 10 bases, J lost 13 bases, and 20 bases lay in between. In DNA, the CDR3 is TGTGCCACTACGATAGACGGATCTGGGCCCCTCCACTTT. Translating gives CATTIDGSGPLHF.